These 18 T cell receptor beta chains were all obtained from the same sample, sequenced in a study of cytomegalovirus exposure and HLA in healthy donors. The study ran its PCR with 60 Vbeta and 13 Jbeta primers. The table came from immunoSEQ multiplex PCR; TCRdb's copy has only in-frame clones and leaves some out. Seen here are 150,000 to 200,000 clones, about 76% observed once, and the top ten hold about 1.4%. The sequencing input was PBMCs. These receptors all come from a woman aged 45 to 65 in good health and CMV-seronegative.

The chain is built from TRBV27 and TRBJ1-2, with 8 bases identical to TRBD1. There are 17 residues in the CDR3. CDR1 and CDR2 from the germline V gene are MNHEY and SMNVEV (reference sequence). Losses at the gene ends were 4 bases for V and 4 bases for J; bases not matched to a gene: 14. The CDR3 here is CASSSARGTGQVYGYTF. DNA for the CDR3: TGTGCCAGCAGTTCCGCGAGAGGGACAGGACAGGTCTATGGCTACACCTTC.

The genes are TRBV6-1 and TRBJ2-5, with a tentative D call TRBD1 (6 bases). Germline CDR1 reads MNHNS; CDR2 reads SASEGT. The CDR3 extends over 15 amino acids. Trimming removed 6 bases from V and 0 bases from J, with 14 bases in between. The CDR3 sequence: CASRPGQTYQETQYF. DNA for the CDR3: TGTGCCAGCAGACCTGGACAGACGTACCAAGAGACCCAGTACTTC.

The genes are TRBV7-3 and TRBJ1-1; D call uncertain. CDR3 length: 15 residues. CDR1 SGHTA and CDR2 FQGTGA come from the germline V gene. V was shortened by 1 base and J by 1 base, with 10 bases between the two germline ends. The CDR3 coding sequence is TGTGCCAGCAGCTTAAATAGGGAGGCGAACACTGAAGCTTTCTTT. Translating it yields CASSLNREANTEAFF.

This clone has a handful of counts. V is TRBV2 and J is TRBJ1-3, with D tentatively TRBD1 (6 bases). Trimming removed 1 base from V and 2 bases from J, with 9 bases in between. This CDR3 spans 15 amino acids. Per germline, CDR1 SNHLY and CDR2 FYNNEI. CDR3 loop: CASSEDGGPGNTIYF. CDR3 nucleotide sequence: TGTGCCAGCAGTGAAGATGGGGGCCCTGGAAACACCATATATTTT. The full variable domain, its missing parts supplied by reference TRBV2 and TRBJ1-3, is EPEVTQTPSHQVTQMGQEVILRCVPISNHLYFYWYRQILGQKVEFLVSFYNNEISEKSEIFDDQFSVERPDGSNFTLKIRSTKLEDSAMYFCASSEDGGPGNTIYFGEGSWLTVV.

This clone was seen just once. This chain uses TRBV28 with TRBJ1-4, with TRBD1 matching 10 bases. V shed 6 bases, J shed 7 bases, and the junction held 5 bases outside the gene matches. Per the germline V gene, CDR1 is MDHEN and CDR2 is SYDVKM. The CDR3 loop spans 14 amino acids. In DNA, the CDR3 is TGTGCCAGCAGACGACAGGGGGCGGGTGAAAAACTGTTTTTT. Translated: CASRRQGAGEKLFF.

A word on this clone: At one of its ends the junction is not consistent with the germline gene, which may arise from a read error. The chain combines TRBV10-1 with TRBJ2-4; TRBD2 matches 8 bases. Per germline, CDR1 WNHNN and CDR2 SYGVQD (reference sequence). The CDR3 contains 13 residues. CDR3 amino acids: CASSEPGGQGSVF. DNA of the CDR3: TGCGCCAGCAGTGAGCCGGGGGGGCAGGGGTCAGTATTC.

This chain joins TRBV27 and TRBJ1-2; D gene uncertain. CDR3 length: 13 amino acids. Germline CDR1 reads MNHEY; CDR2 reads SMNVEV (reference sequence). V was shortened by 2 bases and J by 8 bases, with 12 bases between the two germline ends. The CDR3 spells CASSLSSSLGYTF. CDR3 bases: TGTGCCAGCAGTTTAAGTAGCTCGCTCGGCTACACCTTC.

V usage is TRBV5-4 and J usage is TRBJ1-1, with D unresolved. The CDR3 spans 13 residues. Trimming pared 4 bases from V and 1 base from J, leaving 8 bases between. Germline CDR1 SGHNT, CDR2 YYREEE (reference sequence). The CDR3 nucleotides read TGTGCCAGCAGCCTTCAGTGGAACACTGAAGCTTTCTTT. It translates to CASSLQWNTEAFF.

The V call is TRBV5-1, the J call TRBJ2-1; TRBD2 matches at 13 bases. The CDR3 covers 15 residues. The germline V gene encodes CDR1 SGHRS and CDR2 YFSETQ. Trimming cost V 5 bases and J 6 bases; bases outside gene matches: 5. The CDR3 loop is CASREGLAGVNEQFF. In DNA form, the CDR3 reads TGCGCCAGCAGGGAAGGACTAGCGGGAGTCAATGAGCAGTTCTTC.

The rearrangement uses TRBV6-1 and TRBJ1-3, with TRBD1 matching 7 bases. CDR3 length: 15 residues. Losses at the gene ends were 4 bases for V and 3 bases for J; bases not matched to a gene: 6. CDR1 MNHNS and CDR2 SASEGT come from the germline V gene. CDR3 nucleotide sequence: TGTGCCAGCAGTGGACAGGGCGTGTTTGGAAACACCATATATTTT. Translated, it gives CASSGQGVFGNTIYF.

V usage is TRBV4-3 and J usage is TRBJ2-7, with 9 bases fitting TRBD2. With 1 base clipped from V and 2 bases from J, the junction kept 3 bases outside the gene matches. Germline V gives CDR1 LGHNA, CDR2 YSLEER. CDR3 length: 15 amino acids. In DNA, the CDR3 is TGCGCCAGCAGCCAAGGAGCGGGAGGTCCCTACGAGCAGTACTTC. Its protein product is CASSQGAGGPYEQYF.

The chain joins TRBV4-3 to TRBJ2-3, with TRBD2 matching over 9 bases. Germline V gene lookup returns CDR1 LGHNA and CDR2 YSLEER. The CDR3 contains 15 residues. Losses at the gene ends were 4 bases for V and 2 bases for J; bases not matched to a gene: 4. CDR3 sequence: CASSRSSGTTDTQYF. The CDR3 bases are TGCGCCAGCAGCCGATCTAGCGGGACCACAGATACGCAGTATTTT.

The chain carries TRBV7-2 and TRBJ1-1; D may be TRBD1 (5 bases). The CDR3 has 15 residues. Germline V lookup: CDR1 SGHTA, CDR2 FQGNSA. Trimming cost V 7 bases and J 1 base, with 16 bases left between them. CDR3 protein: CASIRIGQQNTEAFF. For the CDR3, the DNA is TGTGCCAGCATCAGGATCGGACAACAGAACACTGAAGCTTTCTTT.

The gene calls are TRBV5-1 and TRBJ2-5, with 10 bases identical to TRBD2. This CDR3 contains 16 residues. J gave up 3 bases and V 0 bases, and 5 bases lay outside the gene matches. The V gene's germline CDR1 is SGHRS and CDR2 YFSETQ. CDR3 DNA: TGCGCCAGCAGCTTGGCGGTAGCGGGGGGAAAAGAGACCCAGTACTTC. Translation: CASSLAVAGGKETQYF.

The chain joins TRBV5-6 to TRBJ1-2; 7 nucleotides match TRBD1. Unmatched junction bases numbered 4, after V lost 5 bases and J lost 3 bases. CDR1 and CDR2 from the germline V gene are SGHDT and YYEEEE. The CDR3 is 13 residues long. The CDR3 spells CASRTGSYYGYTF. The CDR3 nucleotides are TGTGCCAGCAGGACAGGGTCGTACTATGGCTACACCTTC.

The rearrangement joins TRBV19 to TRBJ1-2, with a weak D call TRBD1 (5 bases). The CDR3 length is 14 residues. Germline CDR1 is LNHDA and CDR2 is SQIVND (reference sequence). The germline V and J ends were trimmed by 5 bases and 5 bases, with 15 bases remaining between them. The CDR3 DNA follows: TGTGCCAGTAGTCAACCTACAGGCTCATATGGCTACACCTTC. Translation: CASSQPTGSYGYTF.

V usage is TRBV7-9 and J usage is TRBJ2-1; no clear D. Per germline, CDR1 SEHNR and CDR2 FQNEAQ (reference sequence). The length of the CDR3 is 13 residues. Trimming stripped 3 bases from V and 5 bases from J, with 8 bases between. The chain's CDR3 is CASSLTGNNEQFF. CDR3 bases: TGTGCCAGCAGCTTGACTGGTAACAATGAGCAGTTCTTC. Using reference TRBV7-9 and TRBJ2-1 for the parts outside the CDR3, the full variable domain is DTGVSQNPRHKITKRGQNVTFRCDPISEHNRLYWYRQTLGQGPEFLTYFQNEAQLEKSRLLSDRFSAERPKGSFSTLEIQRTEQGDSAMYLCASSLTGNNEQFFGPGTRLTVL.

This rearrangement joins TRBV4-3 to TRBJ1-2; possibly TRBD1 for D (6 bases). CDR1 and CDR2 from the germline V gene are LGHNA and YSLEER. Trimming pared 1 base from V and 0 bases from J, leaving 9 bases between. The CDR3 sequence is 15 residues long. This chain's CDR3 is CASSQGGTTNYGYTF. The CDR3 region has the DNA TGCGCCAGCAGCCAAGGTGGGACAACTAACTATGGCTACACCTTC.